The 9 T cell receptor beta chains presented below share a single source sample, sequenced in a study of blood T cell repertoires in COVID-19. The protocol was immunoSEQ multiplex PCR, while the TCRdb copy is restricted to in-frame clones and leaves out a portion. Counted here are about 280,000 clones, around 89% occurring once; the ten biggest clones make up approximately 4.6%. The sequenced sample consisted of peripheral blood. Receptors originate from a man aged 40-50 years with acute or convalescent COVID-19.

The gene calls are TRBV7-9 and TRBJ2-1, with TRBD1 identical over 7 bases. CDR3 length: 17 residues. Germline CDR1 reads SEHNR; CDR2 reads FQNEAQ (reference sequence). Trimming cost V 2 bases and J 5 bases; bases outside gene matches: 12. CDR3: CASSLLTGTVVHNEQFF. The CDR3 DNA sequence: TGTGCCAGCAGCTTACTTACCGGGACAGTGGTCCACAATGAGCAGTTCTTC.

In this sample, this clone turned up once. The chain joins TRBV5-1 to TRBJ1-2; tentative D call: TRBD1 (5 bases). The CDR3 is made up of 15 amino acids. Germline V gives CDR1 SGHRS, CDR2 YFSETQ. Trimming shortened V by 0 bases and J by 3 bases, and 12 bases separated the two germline ends. In nucleotides, the CDR3 is TGCGCCAGCAGCTTGGGGGCTGGAGGGGACTATGGCTACACCTTC. It yields the protein CASSLGAGGDYGYTF.

This chain joins TRBV12-3 or TRBV12-4 and TRBJ1-1; a weak D match, TRBD1 (5 bases). V dropped 4 bases and J dropped 11 bases, with 14 bases sitting between them. The CDR3 has 12 residues. Here the CDR3 DNA reads TGTGCCAGCAGTTCGAGACAGAGATTGGCTTTCTTT. Its protein is CASSSRQRLAFF.

The V call is TRBV20-1, the J call TRBJ2-7; 14 bases are a match to TRBD2. This CDR3 has 15 residues. The germline gives CDR1 DFQATT, CDR2 SNEGSKA (reference sequence). Germline trimming cut 3 bases from V and 5 bases from J; bases unmatched to any gene: 6. In DNA form, the CDR3 reads TGCAGTGCTAGTGCGGGACTAGCGGGGGTTGACGAGCAGTACTTC. Amino acids: CSASAGLAGVDEQYF.

The rearrangement uses TRBV5-4 and TRBJ2-2; 9 nucleotides line up with TRBD1. The CDR3 length is 15 residues. The germline V gene encodes CDR1 SGHNT and CDR2 YYREEE (reference sequence). J lost 6 bases, V lost 2 bases, and 5 bases had no gene match. CDR3 residues: CASSFPGQGAGELFF. Here the CDR3 DNA reads TGTGCCAGCAGCTTTCCGGGACAGGGAGCCGGGGAGCTGTTTTTT. The variable domain in full, with the rest retrieved from reference TRBV5-4 and TRBJ2-2, is ETGVTQSPTHLIKTRGQQVTLRCSSQSGHNTVSWYQQALGQGPQFIFQYYREEENGRGNFPPRFSGLQFPNYSSELNVNALELDDSALYLCASSFPGQGAGELFFGEGSRLTVL.

CDR3 in DNA: TGCGCCAGCAGCATCCTACAGGGTCCGGTGAGGTTCTTC. Protein sequence: CASSILQGPVRFF. J is TRBJ2-1 and V is TRBV5-1; TRBD1 might be the D (6 bases). V was pared by 4 bases and J by 15 bases, with 20 bases between. CDR1 and CDR2 (germline): SGHRS, YFSETQ. This CDR3 has 13 residues.

A few counts support this clone. CDR3 sequence: CASSLTLAGGLPGELFF. DNA for the CDR3: TGTGCCAGCAGCTTAACGCTAGCGGGGGGGCTGCCCGGGGAGCTGTTTTTT. V gene TRBV11-2 combines with J gene TRBJ2-2; 12 bases match TRBD2. Looked up from germline, CDR1 is SGHAT and CDR2 is FQNNGV. CDR3 length equals 17 residues. V dropped 2 bases and J dropped 6; count of bases not matched to a gene: 7. Filled out from reference TRBV11-2 and TRBJ2-2, the complete variable domain reads EAGVAQSPRYKIIEKRQSVAFWCNPISGHATLYWYQQILGQGPKLLIQFQNNGVVDDSQLPKDRFSAERLKGVDSTLKIQPAKLEDSAVYLCASSLTLAGGLPGELFFGEGSRLTVL.

The gene calls are TRBV9 and TRBJ2-2; tentatively, D is TRBD2 (6 bases). The CDR3 runs to 14 residues. Trimming removed 0 bases at V and 7 bases at J, with 10 bases between. Germline assignment: CDR1 SGDLS and CDR2 YYNGEE. CDR3 residues: CASSVEGSGGELFF. In nucleotides, the CDR3 is TGTGCCAGCAGCGTAGAAGGTAGCGGCGGGGAGCTGTTTTTT.

This clone was detected only a few times. V usage is TRBV5-1 and J usage is TRBJ2-3; 8 bases agree with TRBD1. The CDR3 runs to 14 residues. Germline-derived CDR1 and CDR2 are SGHRS and YFSETQ. V was pared by 4 bases and J by 3 bases, with 4 bases of the junction left unmatched. CDR3 in amino acids: CASSRDRGTDTQYF. The CDR3 coding sequence is TGCGCCAGCAGCCGCGACAGGGGAACAGATACGCAGTATTTT.